The clone carrying this TCR beta chain was detected ten times or more. What it binds is not known. The CDR3 covers 15 residues. V lost 5 bases and J 5 bases, leaving 18 bases between the germline ends. Germline V lookup: CDR1 SGHAT, CDR2 FQNNGV. This sample is part of a study of regulatory T cells in long-lasting Graves disease. Study-wide background: More than 5 years of antithyroid drugs with positive TSH receptor antibodies defined persistent Graves' disease. Study-level points and caveats: Newly diagnosed Graves' patients exceeded persistent ones in TCR diversity. Possibly, accuracy suffered from the small sample size. Persistent disease was characterized by preferential usage of TRBV28, TRBJ1-2 and TRBJ2-5.

Specified time point: persistent/refractory GD, antithyroid drugs over 5 years with positive TRAb. Preparation of the TCR library used RNA extracted from PBMCs. Arm-PCR of CDR3 regions and iRepertoire HTBI primers were used to build TCR beta libraries. TCRdb re-analysed the multiplex PCR reads in MiXCR, keeping a single row per CDR3 protein. The data contain a few hundred thousand distinct CDR3 sequences, 23% of them singletons. This specimen was peripheral blood mononuclear cells (PBMCs), taken when the disease was refractory, from a patient treated with antithyroid drugs. This TCR was recovered from a female donor with Graves disease. This chain connects TRBV11-2 to TRBJ1-2; D may be TRBD1 (6 bases). As DNA, the CDR3 is TGTGCCAGCAGCAGAACGACCTTGACAGGATATGGCTACACCTTC. Encoded protein: CASSRTTLTGYGYTF. The full variable domain, its missing parts supplied by reference TRBV11-2 and TRBJ1-2, is EAGVAQSPRYKIIEKRQSVAFWCNPISGHATLYWYQQILGQGPKLLIQFQNNGVVDDSQLPKDRFSAERLKGVDSTLKIQPAKLEDSAVYLCASSRTTLTGYGYTFGSGTRLTVV.